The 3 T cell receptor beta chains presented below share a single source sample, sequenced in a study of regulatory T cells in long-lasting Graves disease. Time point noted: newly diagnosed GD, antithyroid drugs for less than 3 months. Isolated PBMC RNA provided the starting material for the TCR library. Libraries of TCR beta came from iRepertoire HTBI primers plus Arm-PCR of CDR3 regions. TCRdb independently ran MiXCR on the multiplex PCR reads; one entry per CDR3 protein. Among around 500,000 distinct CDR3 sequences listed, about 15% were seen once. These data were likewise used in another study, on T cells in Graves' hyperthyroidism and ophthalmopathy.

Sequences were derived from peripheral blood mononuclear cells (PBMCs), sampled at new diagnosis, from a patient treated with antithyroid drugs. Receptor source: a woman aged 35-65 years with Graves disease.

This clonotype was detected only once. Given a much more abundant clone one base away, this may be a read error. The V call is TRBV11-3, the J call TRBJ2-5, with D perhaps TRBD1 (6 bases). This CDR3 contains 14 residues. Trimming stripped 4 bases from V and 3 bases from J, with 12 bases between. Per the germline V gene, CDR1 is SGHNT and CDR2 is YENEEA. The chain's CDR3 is CASSSRTEKETQYF. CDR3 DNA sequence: TGTGCCAGCAGCTCCCGGACAGAGAAAGAGACCCAGTACTTC.

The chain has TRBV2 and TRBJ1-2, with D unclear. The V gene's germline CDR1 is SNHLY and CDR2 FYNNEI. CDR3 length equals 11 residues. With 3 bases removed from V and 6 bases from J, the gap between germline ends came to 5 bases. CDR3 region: CASSELDGYTF. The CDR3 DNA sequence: TGTGCCAGCAGTGAGTTGGATGGCTACACCTTC.

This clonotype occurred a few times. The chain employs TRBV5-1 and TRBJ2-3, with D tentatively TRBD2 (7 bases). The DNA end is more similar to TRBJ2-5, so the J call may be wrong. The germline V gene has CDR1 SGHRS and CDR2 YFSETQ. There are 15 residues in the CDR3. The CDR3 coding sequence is TGCGCCACCCAGGAGGGGGGGGCAGGGGCAGAGACCCAGTACTTC. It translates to CATQEGGAGAETQYF.